These T cell receptor beta chains were read from a single sample in a study of somatic mutations in cytotoxic T cells in rheumatoid arthritis. The table came from immunoSEQ multiplex PCR; TCRdb's copy has only in-frame clones and leaves some out. The sample contains 13,000 to 15,000 clones, 82% of which appear only once. Material for sequencing was CD8+ T cells sorted from blood. Source of these receptors: an adult with rheumatoid arthritis. The CDR3 runs from the conserved cysteine through the conserved F or W. The D gene is left open where the match is weak. Not all rows give a size; the values are once, few, many and, for expanded clones, a class.

.	once	TRBJ1-1	TRBV4-1	CASSHPGTGNTEAFF	TGCGCCAGCAGCCACCCCGGGACGGGGAACACTGAAGCTTTCTTT
.	.	TRBJ1-4	TRBV7-9	CASSLQGTNEKLFF	TGTGCCAGCAGCTTACAGGGGACTAATGAAAAACTGTTTTTT
TRBD1	.	TRBJ2-7	TRBV4-1	CASSPTGTETSYEQYF	TGCGCCAGCAGCCCGACCGGGACAGAGACCTCCTACGAGCAGTACTTC
TRBD1	.	TRBJ1-2	TRBV29-1	CSVEDFTTGGAGYGYTF	TGCAGCGTTGAAGATTTCACTACAGGGGGCGCGGGTTATGGCTACACCTTC
TRBD2	.	TRBJ2-1	TRBV7-9	CASSSLTSGLGASYNEQFF	TGTGCCAGCAGCTCCCTGACTAGCGGCTTAGGGGCCTCCTACAATGAGCAGTTCTTC
.	.	TRBJ1-2	TRBV27	CASSPGGGPGYTF	TGTGCCAGCAGTCCCGGTGGAGGGCCCGGCTACACCTTC
.	.	TRBJ1-5	TRBV30	CAWSRDGQPQHF	TGTGCCTGGTCTAGGGACGGTCAGCCCCAGCATTTT
.	.	TRBJ1-5	TRBV27	CASSPDGINQPQHF	TGTGCCAGCAGTCCAGACGGAATTAATCAGCCCCAGCATTTT
.	medium-sized	TRBJ1-5	TRBV27	CASSKGLAGNQNQPQHF	TGTGCCAGCTCGAAAGGACTGGCAGGGAACCAAAATCAGCCCCAGCATTTT
.	.	TRBJ1-1	TRBV19	CASSPYRDLTEAFF	TGTGCCAGTAGTCCCTACAGGGATTTAACTGAAGCTTTCTTT
TRBD2	medium-sized	TRBJ2-1	TRBV6-4	CASSVTSGSDEQFF	TGTGCCAGCAGTGTGACTAGCGGGAGTGATGAGCAGTTCTTC
TRBD2	.	TRBJ2-1	TRBV19	CASSRAGVLDEQFF	TGTGCCAGTAGCCGAGCGGGAGTGTTGGATGAGCAGTTCTTC
TRBD1	.	TRBJ2-7	TRBV11-2	CASSLGTGTEQYF	TGTGCCAGCAGCTTAGGGACAGGGACCGAGCAGTACTTC
.	.	TRBJ1-6	TRBV28	CASTYGNSPLHF	TGTGCCAGCACCTATGGGAATTCACCCCTCCACTTT
.	.	TRBJ1-2	TRBV10-3	CAISDFPDRDYGYTF	TGTGCCATCAGTGATTTTCCGGACAGAGACTATGGCTACACCTTC
.	.	TRBJ2-7	TRBV7-9	CASSSGKRGFHEQYF	TGTGCCAGCAGCTCTGGAAAAAGAGGGTTCCACGAGCAGTACTTC
.	.	TRBJ1-3	TRBV19	CATSGGGNTIYF	TGTGCCACCAGCGGAGGGGGAAACACCATATATTTT
.	.	TRBJ2-7	TRBV16	CASSQSVAGSYEQYF	TGTGCCAGCAGCCAATCAGTCGCCGGCTCCTACGAGCAGTACTTC
.	.	TRBJ2-7	TRBV5-4	CASSLYSYEQYF	TGTGCCAGCAGCTTGTATTCCTACGAGCAGTACTTC
.	.	TRBJ2-7	TRBV11-2	CASSLSSSYEQYF	TGTGCCAGCAGCCTCTCCTCTTCCTACGAGCAGTACTTC
.	.	TRBJ1-3	TRBV14	CASSRHAENTIYF	TGTGCCAGCAGCCGACACGCGGAAAACACCATATATTTT
.	.	TRBJ2-1	TRBV29-1	CSVPSQGREQFF	TGCAGCGTACCGTCGCAAGGTAGGGAGCAGTTCTTC
.	.	TRBJ2-3	TRBV19	CASSTGTPGYTQYF	TGTGCCAGTAGTACCGGGACCCCGGGGTATACGCAGTATTTT
TRBD2	.	TRBJ2-3	TRBV10-3	CAIRELAGDSRDTQYF	TGTGCCATACGGGAACTAGCGGGGGATTCGAGAGATACGCAGTATTTT
TRBD1	.	TRBJ1-2	TRBV27	CASSTSPGQGWGYTF	TGTGCCAGCAGTACCTCACCGGGACAGGGTTGGGGCTACACCTTC
.	few	TRBJ2-1	TRBV10-1	CASSETIYNEQFF	TGCGCCAGCAGTGAGACTATTTACAATGAGCAGTTCTTC
.	.	TRBJ1-2	TRBV27	CASRDPRGLGGYTF	TGTGCCAGCAGGGACCCCAGGGGTCTTGGTGGCTACACCTTC
.	.	TRBJ2-7	TRBV27	CASGNSYEQYF	TGTGCCAGCGGGAACTCCTACGAGCAGTACTTC
.	.	TRBJ2-7	TRBV6-5	CASRRFYPDEQYF	TGTGCCAGCAGACGGTTTTATCCCGACGAGCAGTACTTC
.	.	TRBJ2-2	TRBV9	CASSVEEEGANTGELFF	TGTGCCAGCAGCGTGGAGGAAGAGGGGGCGAACACCGGGGAGCTGTTTTTT
TRBD1	.	TRBJ1-2	TRBV11-2	CASSLGQGGGYTF	TGTGCCAGCAGCCTGGGACAGGGTGGCGGCTACACCTTC
.	once	TRBJ2-3	TRBV2	CASSEVEGIVTDTQYF	TGTGCCAGCAGTGAAGTAGAGGGGATAGTCACAGATACGCAGTATTTT
.	.	TRBJ2-1	TRBV11-1	CASSFIRQNEQFF	TGTGCCAGCAGCTTCATTCGGCAGAATGAGCAGTTCTTC
TRBD1	.	TRBJ2-2	TRBV5-4	CASSLGGMTGQGATGELFF	TGTGCCAGCAGCTTGGGAGGAATGACGGGACAGGGAGCGACCGGGGAGCTGTTTTTT